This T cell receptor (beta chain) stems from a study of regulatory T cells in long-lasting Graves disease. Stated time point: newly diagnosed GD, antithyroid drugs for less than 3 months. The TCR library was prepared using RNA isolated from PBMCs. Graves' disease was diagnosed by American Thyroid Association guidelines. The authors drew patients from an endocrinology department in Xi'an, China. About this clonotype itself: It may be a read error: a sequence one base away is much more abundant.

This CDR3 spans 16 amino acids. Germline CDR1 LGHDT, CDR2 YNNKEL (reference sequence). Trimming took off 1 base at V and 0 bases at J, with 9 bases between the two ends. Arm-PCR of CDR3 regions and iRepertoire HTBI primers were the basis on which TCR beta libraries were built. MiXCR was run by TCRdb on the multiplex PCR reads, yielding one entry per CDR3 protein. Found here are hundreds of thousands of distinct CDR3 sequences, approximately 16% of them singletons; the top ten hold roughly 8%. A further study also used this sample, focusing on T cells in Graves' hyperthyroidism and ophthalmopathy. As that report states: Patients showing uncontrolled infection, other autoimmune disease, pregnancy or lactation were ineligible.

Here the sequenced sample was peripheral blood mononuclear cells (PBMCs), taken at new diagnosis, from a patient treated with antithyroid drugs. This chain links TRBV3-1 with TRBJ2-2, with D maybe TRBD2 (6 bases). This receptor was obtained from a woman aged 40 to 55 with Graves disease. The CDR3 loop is CASSQGGVSNTGELFF. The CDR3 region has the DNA TGTGCCAGCAGCCAAGGGGGGGTTTCGAACACCGGGGAGCTGTTTTTT.